Listed below are T cell receptor beta chains from one sample, sequenced in a study of PD-L1 blockade in urothelial cancer. Produced via immunoSEQ multiplex PCR; TCRdb's table is partial and in-frame only. Among 72,000 or so clones listed, approximately 86% were seen once. Sample: PBMCs, taken around atezolizumab (anti-PD-L1) treatment. All receptors derive from a man between 60 and 75 years old with urothelial cancer. The CDR3 runs from the conserved cysteine through the conserved F or W. The D gene is left open where the match is weak. A row's size may be missing; if present it is once, few, many or a size class.

clone size	V gene	J gene	D gene	CDR3 protein	CDR3 DNA
few	TRBV9	TRBJ2-5	TRBD2	CASSAQGLAETQYF	TGTGCCAGCAGCGCCCAGGGACTAGCGGAGACCCAGTACTTC
NA	TRBV7-2	TRBJ2-1	NA	CASSILQTNEQFF	TGTGCCAGCAGCATTCTACAGACCAATGAGCAGTTCTTC
NA	TRBV19	TRBJ1-3	NA	CASSIRASGLHSSGNTIYF	TGTGCCAGTAGTATAAGAGCTTCTGGGCTCCATTCCTCTGGAAACACCATATATTTT
once	TRBV2	TRBJ2-7	NA	CASSGSDRAPYEQYF	TGTGCCAGCAGTGGTTCGGACAGAGCCCCCTACGAGCAGTACTTC
NA	TRBV6-6	TRBJ2-5	NA	CASSYLRQQETQYF	TGTGCCAGCAGTTACTTGCGGCAGCAAGAGACCCAGTACTTC
once	TRBV12-5	TRBJ1-1	TRBD1	CASGLVRGTGKVETEAFF	TGTGCTAGTGGTTTGGTACGAGGGACAGGGAAGGTTGAAACTGAAGCTTTCTTT
NA	TRBV6-6	TRBJ1-5	NA	CASSYPGQQPQHF	TGTGCCAGCAGTTATCCAGGGCAACAGCCCCAGCATTTT
NA	TRBV7-3	TRBJ2-1	NA	CASSLSGGATYNEQFF	TGTGCCAGCAGCTTAAGTGGGGGGGCTACCTACAATGAGCAGTTCTTC
NA	TRBV13	TRBJ2-7	NA	CASSSETGRYEQYF	TGTGCCAGCAGCTCCGAGACAGGGAGGTACGAGCAGTACTTC
NA	TRBV5-1	TRBJ2-3	TRBD2	CASSSGRTSGGAGADTQYF	TGCGCCAGCAGTTCGGGACGGACTAGCGGGGGGGCAGGGGCAGATACGCAGTATTTT
NA	TRBV4-1	TRBJ2-3	TRBD1	CASSHGKGAFTDTQYF	TGCGCCAGCAGCCATGGTAAGGGGGCCTTCACAGATACGCAGTATTTT
NA	TRBV7-9	TRBJ2-4	NA	CASSLGGRGGIQYF	TGTGCCAGCAGCCTAGGAGGAAGGGGTGGCATTCAGTACTTC
NA	TRBV10-3	TRBJ1-6	NA	CAISDYLRDSPLHF	TGTGCCATCAGTGATTACCTCAGGGATTCACCCCTCCACTTT
NA	TRBV5-1	TRBJ2-1	NA	CASSMSIEYNEQFF	TGCGCCAGCAGTATGTCCATAGAGTACAATGAGCAGTTCTTC
NA	TRBV7-8	TRBJ2-1	NA	CASSLVGYNEQFF	TGTGCCAGCAGCTTAGTCGGCTACAATGAGCAGTTCTTC
NA	TRBV4-1	TRBJ2-1	NA	CASSHAPGNGYNEQFF	TGCGCCAGCAGCCATGCACCGGGAAACGGCTACAATGAGCAGTTCTTC
NA	TRBV29-1	TRBJ2-5	TRBD1	CSGTQGAIGETQYF	TGCAGCGGTACACAGGGGGCTATCGGGGAGACCCAGTACTTC
NA	TRBV5-5	TRBJ2-7	TRBD1	CASSLALGQAEVYEQYF	TGTGCCAGCAGCTTGGCGTTGGGACAGGCCGAAGTCTACGAGCAGTACTTC
NA	TRBV7-2	TRBJ2-7	TRBD2	CASSLARGIYEQYF	TGTGCCAGCAGCTTAGCGCGGGGGATCTACGAGCAGTACTTC
NA	TRBV11-3	TRBJ1-2	TRBD1	CASSREQGMGGYTF	TGTGCCAGCAGCCGCGAACAGGGGATGGGCGGCTACACCTTC
NA	TRBV5-4	TRBJ1-3	NA	CASSLESYSGNTIYF	TGTGCCAGCAGCTTGGAGAGTTACTCTGGAAACACCATATATTTT
NA	TRBV6-4	TRBJ2-1	NA	CASSELPYNEQFF	TGTGCCAGCAGTGAACTTCCTTACAATGAGCAGTTCTTC
NA	TRBV6-1	TRBJ2-1	NA	CASKGAGSYNEQFF	TGTGCCAGCAAAGGGGCCGGCTCCTACAATGAGCAGTTCTTC
NA	TRBV7-4	TRBJ2-7	NA	CAARGAEQYF	TGTGCAGCCCGGGGGGCCGAGCAGTACTTC
NA	TRBV30	TRBJ1-3	TRBD1	CAWRRGLDGNTIYF	TGTGCCTGGAGAAGGGGGCTAGATGGAAACACCATATATTTT
NA	TRBV5-1	TRBJ2-3	TRBD2	CASSGYLGTSGGAGTDTQYF	TGCGCCAGCAGCGGGTACCTCGGGACTAGCGGGGGGGCCGGGACAGATACGCAGTATTTT
NA	TRBV28	TRBJ1-2	NA	CASNRGASYTF	TGTGCCAGCAACCGGGGGGCGAGCTACACCTTC